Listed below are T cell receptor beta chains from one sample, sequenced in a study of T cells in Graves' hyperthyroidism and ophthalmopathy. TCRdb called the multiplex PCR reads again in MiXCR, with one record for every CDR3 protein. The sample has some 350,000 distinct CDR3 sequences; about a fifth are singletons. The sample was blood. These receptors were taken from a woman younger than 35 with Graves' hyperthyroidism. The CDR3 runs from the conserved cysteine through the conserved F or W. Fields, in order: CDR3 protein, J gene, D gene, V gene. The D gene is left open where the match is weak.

cdr3_aa: CASSRRLAEVAKNIQYF
j_call: TRBJ2-4
d_call: TRBD2
v_call: TRBV12-3/TRBV12-4

cdr3_aa: CASSPPVGVAFF
j_call: TRBJ1-1
d_call: -
v_call: TRBV18

cdr3_aa: CASSPFLPGTPVGYTF
j_call: TRBJ1-2
d_call: -
v_call: TRBV9

cdr3_aa: CSVGRGDTGELFF
j_call: TRBJ2-2
d_call: -
v_call: TRBV20-1

cdr3_aa: CSAPSMGSGGDKETQDF
j_call: TRBJ2-5
d_call: TRBD2
v_call: TRBV20-1

cdr3_aa: CASSLRGQSGNTIYF
j_call: TRBJ1-3
d_call: TRBD1
v_call: TRBV5-1

cdr3_aa: CASMAYTEAFF
j_call: TRBJ1-1
d_call: -
v_call: TRBV2

cdr3_aa: CASSRIRVTGGVDTEAFF
j_call: TRBJ1-1
d_call: TRBD1
v_call: TRBV4-2

cdr3_aa: CASSESRDVAYTF
j_call: TRBJ1-2
d_call: -
v_call: TRBV10-2

cdr3_aa: CASRQLAGGPGGELFF
j_call: TRBJ2-2
d_call: TRBD2
v_call: TRBV6-1

cdr3_aa: CSVASLGGNTEAFF
j_call: TRBJ1-1
d_call: -
v_call: TRBV29-1

cdr3_aa: CASSPSQGEYSPLHF
j_call: TRBJ1-6
d_call: TRBD1
v_call: TRBV12-3/TRBV12-4

cdr3_aa: CASRDRGDGDYTF
j_call: TRBJ1-2
d_call: TRBD1
v_call: TRBV4-1

cdr3_aa: CAGSSSSGTRHTYF
j_call: TRBJ2-7
d_call: TRBD2
v_call: TRBV12-3/TRBV12-4

cdr3_aa: CASERQPGYGYTF
j_call: TRBJ1-2
d_call: -
v_call: TRBV2

cdr3_aa: CASSTTGGSYEQYF
j_call: TRBJ2-7
d_call: TRBD2
v_call: TRBV6-1

cdr3_aa: CASSYGFTEAFF
j_call: TRBJ1-1
d_call: -
v_call: TRBV6-5

cdr3_aa: CASSAFMAVNTEAFF
j_call: TRBJ1-1
d_call: -
v_call: TRBV6-1

cdr3_aa: CASSYGQGAGGYTF
j_call: TRBJ1-2
d_call: TRBD1
v_call: TRBV7-9

cdr3_aa: CASSYRGAKGYTF
j_call: TRBJ1-2
d_call: -
v_call: TRBV12-3/TRBV12-4

cdr3_aa: CASSFGSGVQNIQYF
j_call: TRBJ2-4
d_call: TRBD2
v_call: TRBV5-4

cdr3_aa: CSVERWGRQGLTEAFF
j_call: TRBJ1-1
d_call: TRBD1
v_call: TRBV29-1

cdr3_aa: CASSERAKRAFF
j_call: TRBJ1-1
d_call: -
v_call: TRBV7-8

cdr3_aa: CASTVGTEAFF
j_call: TRBJ1-1
d_call: -
v_call: TRBV12-3/TRBV12-4